This T cell receptor (beta chain) was sequenced for a study of Ad26.COV2.S vaccination and SARS-CoV-2 variants. TCRdb's copy holds only in-frame clones and misses some; the assay was immunoSEQ multiplex PCR. This table holds a few hundred thousand clones, around 90% found once. Indicated treatment: approximately 18 received Ad26.COV2.S at low or high dose, single or two shots; a few received placebo; per-sample allocation not given. Sampling was performed 63 days after the first vaccine or placebo injection. Germline CDR1 is SGHVS and CDR2 is FQNEAQ. Trimming removed 5 bases from V and 3 bases from J, with 13 bases in between. The CDR3 has 14 residues.

V is TRBV7-8 and J is TRBJ2-5; D is ambiguous. The sample here was peripheral blood, taken in a trial of Ad26.COV2.S vaccine versus placebo. The origin of this receptor is a person between 18 and 65 years old who received the Ad26.COV2.S COVID-19 vaccine or a placebo. The CDR3 nucleotides are TGTGCCAGCAGCGCGTTTTCGACCGAAGAGACCCAGTACTTC. Its translation: CASSAFSTEETQYF.